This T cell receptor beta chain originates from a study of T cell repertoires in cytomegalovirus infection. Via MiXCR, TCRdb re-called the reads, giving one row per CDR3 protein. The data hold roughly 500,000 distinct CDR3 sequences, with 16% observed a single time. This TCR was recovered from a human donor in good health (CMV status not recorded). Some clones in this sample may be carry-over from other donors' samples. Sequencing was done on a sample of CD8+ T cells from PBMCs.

In DNA form, the CDR3 reads TGTGCCAGTAGTTCCGGCATTCAGTACTTC. Its translation is CASSSGIQYF. J is TRBJ2-4 and V is TRBV19, with no clear D. Trimming cost V 5 bases and J 9 bases, with 5 bases left between them. Germline loops: CDR1 LNHDA, CDR2 SQIVND (reference sequence). The CDR3 runs to 10 residues.